The 13 T cell receptor beta chains listed next were all sequenced from one sample in a study of shared clonotypes between healthy human individuals. Profiling relied on immunoSEQ multiplex PCR, and the TCRdb table lists in-frame clones only, not all of them. Among about 2 million clones, 85% to 95% were seen once, and the ten largest hold 0.1% to 0.15%. The sequencing input was naive CD4+ T cells sorted from blood. Subset specified: CD45RA+ positively selected. The receptors here all came from a man aged 18 to 30 in good health.

This chain connects TRBV5-1 to TRBJ1-2; 7 bases are shared with TRBD1. The CDR3 length is 14 residues. V trimming: 3 bases; J trimming: 6 bases; junction bases outside the gene matches: 8. The germline CDR1 and CDR2 sequences are SGHRS and YFSETQ. The CDR3 nucleotides read TGCGCCAGCAGCTATGGACAGGAGATAGATGGCTACACCTTC. This gives the protein CASSYGQEIDGYTF.

The gene calls are TRBV5-1 and TRBJ2-7, with D unresolved. V lost 4 bases and J lost 2, with 13 bases in between. CDR1 is SGHRS and CDR2 is YFSETQ in the germline V gene. The CDR3 loop spans 14 amino acids. The CDR3 DNA follows: TGCGCCAGCAGCCCTGGTTTGGGTCCCTACGAGCAGTACTTC. Translation: CASSPGLGPYEQYF.

As regards this clone: Just one base apart from a much larger clone, this may be a read error. The same CDR3 can be traced to other DNA sequences in this sample. This rearrangement joins TRBV11-2 to TRBJ1-2; the D is unclear. The CDR3 runs 14 residues. The germline V gene encodes CDR1 SGHAT and CDR2 FQNNGV. Trimming took 6 bases from V and 0 from J, leaving 11 bases between them. CDR3 DNA: TGTGCCAGCAGGCCAACCTATTCTAACTATGGCTACACCTTC. Amino acid sequence: CASRPTYSNYGYTF.

The sample holds one count of this clone. V is TRBV7-3 and J is TRBJ2-5; TRBD1 matches at 10 bases. The CDR3 is made up of 15 amino acids. Per the germline V gene, CDR1 is SGHTA and CDR2 is FQGTGA. V lost 4 bases to trimming and J lost 4 bases; unmatched junction nucleotides: 6. The CDR3 bases are TGTGCCAGCAGCTCCCCCAGGGACAGGGGAGAGACCCAGTACTTC. Translated, it gives CASSSPRDRGETQYF.

This clone showed up just a few times. This sequence joins TRBV7-9 and TRBJ1-6; D might be TRBD1 (5 bases). With 6 bases removed from V and 9 bases from J, the gap between germline ends came to 18 bases. CDR3 length: 15 residues. Germline loops: CDR1 SEHNR, CDR2 FQNEAQ (reference sequence). The CDR3 bases are TGTGCCAGCAGTCGACTCCAAGGGGCAAGTTCACCCCTCCACTTT. Translating it yields CASSRLQGASSPLHF.

J is TRBJ1-4 and V is TRBV5-8; D remains ambiguous. Germline V lookup: CDR1 SGHTS, CDR2 YDEGEE. Trimming removed 0 bases from V and 8 bases from J, with 17 bases in between. The CDR3 runs to 16 residues. The CDR3 DNA follows: TGTGCCAGCAGCTTGGCGCCGGCCCGGGGTGCAGAAAAACTGTTTTTT. Its protein product is CASSLAPARGAEKLFF.

As concerns this clone: The identical CDR3 is also encoded by other nucleotide sequences in the sample. The chain employs TRBV5-1 and TRBJ2-6; possible D gene TRBD1, 5 bases. The germline V and J ends were trimmed by 0 bases and 2 bases, with 6 bases remaining between them. The CDR3 covers 15 residues. The V gene's germline CDR1 is SGHRS and CDR2 YFSETQ. DNA for the CDR3: TGCGCCAGCAGCTTGGAAGGGGCTGGGGCCAACGTCCTGACTTTC. Its protein product is CASSLEGAGANVLTF.

This chain joins TRBV19 and TRBJ1-2, with TRBD1 as a possible D gene (6 bases). Germline V gives CDR1 LNHDA, CDR2 SQIVND (reference sequence). CDR3 length: 13 residues. V was pared by 5 bases and J by 4 bases, with 11 bases between. The CDR3 loop reads CASSPTTGYGYTF. The DNA of the CDR3 is TGTGCCAGTAGTCCAACGACAGGCTATGGCTACACCTTC.

The rearrangement links TRBV10-3 to TRBJ2-5; TRBD1 matches 7 bases. Germline V CDR1 and CDR2: ENHRY, SYGVKD. V gave up 7 bases and J gave up 2 bases; unmatched junction bases: 4. The CDR3 is made up of 13 amino acids. The CDR3 bases are TGTGCCATCAAGGCAGGGGGACAAGAGACCCAGTACTTC. Translation gives CAIKAGGQETQYF.

This chain links TRBV7-9 with TRBJ1-4; D might be TRBD1 (5 bases). Germline CDR1 and CDR2: SEHNR and FQNEAQ (reference sequence). Trimming removed 5 bases from V and 9 bases from J, with 16 bases in between. The CDR3 is made up of 14 amino acids. The CDR3 coding sequence is TGTGCCAGCAGCGTCGGGACTGCGAGTAAAAAACTGTTTTTT. This translates into CASSVGTASKKLFF.

The DNA for the CDR3 is TGTGCCAGCTCACCACCTCTCCTAGCGGGAGGGCCGGGCGAGCAGTACTTC. This encodes CASSPPLLAGGPGEQYF. The chain recombines TRBV18 with TRBJ2-7; TRBD2 aligns across 12 bases. V lost 0 bases to trimming and J lost 6 bases; unmatched junction nucleotides: 9. The CDR3 length is 17 residues. From germline, CDR1 is KGHSH and CDR2 LQKENI.

The chain is built from TRBV5-6 and TRBJ2-2; no reliable D call. The CDR3 runs 15 residues. Germline assignment: CDR1 SGHDT and CDR2 YYEEEE. V lost 3 bases and J lost 4, with 13 bases in between. The DNA for the CDR3 is TGTGCCAGCAGCTCGGTGGTCCAGATCACCGGGGAGCTGTTTTTT. This codes for CASSSVVQITGELFF.

The chain combines TRBV5-4 with TRBJ2-2; D unclear. The V gene lost 1 base and the J gene lost 2 bases, with 9 bases spanning the gap. The CDR3 is 15 amino acids. In germline, CDR1 is SGHNT, CDR2 YYREEE (reference sequence). For the CDR3, the DNA is TGTGCCAGCAGCTTGCGTGGGGTCAACACCGGGGAGCTGTTTTTT. Protein: CASSLRGVNTGELFF.